The entry below describes one TCR beta chain. The data stem from a study of blood T cell repertoires in COVID-19. Study-level background: Sites across the United States, Italy and Spain contributed samples from acute and convalescent COVID-19. PBMCs, B-cell-depleted T cells, or T cells were the source of the cDNA or gDNA that made up the material.

The CDR3 sequence is 11 residues long. Germline V gene data show CDR1 as SNHLY and CDR2 as FYNNEI. V was trimmed by 9 bases and J by 5 bases, leaving 10 bases between them. As originally analysed: Amplification from reference gene primers served as the basis for estimated nucleated cell counts. The table came from immunoSEQ multiplex PCR; TCRdb's copy has only in-frame clones and leaves some out. The DNA gave D and trimming, while V, J and clone size come from that table. The table shows more than 150,000 clones, with 86% occurring only once. This TCR was recovered from a man between 65 and 85 years old with active or convalescent COVID-19. The chain is built from TRBV2 and TRBJ1-2, with D perhaps matching TRBD1 (5 bases). The sample taken for sequencing was peripheral blood. This CDR3 reads CARQVFYGYTF. The CDR3 DNA sequence: TGTGCCAGACAGGTTTTTTATGGCTACACCTTC.